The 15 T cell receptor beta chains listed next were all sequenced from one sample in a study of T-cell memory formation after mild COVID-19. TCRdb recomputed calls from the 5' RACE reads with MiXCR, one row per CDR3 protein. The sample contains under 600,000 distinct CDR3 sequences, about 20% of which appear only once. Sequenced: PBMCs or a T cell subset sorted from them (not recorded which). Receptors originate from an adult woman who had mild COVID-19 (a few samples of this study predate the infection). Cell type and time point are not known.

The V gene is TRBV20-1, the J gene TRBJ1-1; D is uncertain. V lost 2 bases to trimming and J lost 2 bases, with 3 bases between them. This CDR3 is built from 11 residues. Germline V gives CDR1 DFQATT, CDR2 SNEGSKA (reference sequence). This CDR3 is CSARINTEAFF. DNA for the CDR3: TGCAGTGCTAGAATCAACACTGAAGCTTTCTTT.

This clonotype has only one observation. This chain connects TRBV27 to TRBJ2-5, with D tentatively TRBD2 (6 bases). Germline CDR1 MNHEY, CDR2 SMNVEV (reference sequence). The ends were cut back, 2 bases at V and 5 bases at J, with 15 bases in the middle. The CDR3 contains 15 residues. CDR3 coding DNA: TGTGCCAGCAGTTTACTTGGGGAAGGGAGGGAGACCCAGTACTTC. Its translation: CASSLLGEGRETQYF.

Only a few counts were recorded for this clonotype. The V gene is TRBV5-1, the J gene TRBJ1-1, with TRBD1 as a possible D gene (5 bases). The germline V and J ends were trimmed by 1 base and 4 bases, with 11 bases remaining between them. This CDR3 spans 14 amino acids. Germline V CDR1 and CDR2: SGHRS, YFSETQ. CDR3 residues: CASSLTGVGTEAFF. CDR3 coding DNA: TGCGCCAGCAGCTTGACAGGTGTTGGCACTGAAGCTTTCTTT.

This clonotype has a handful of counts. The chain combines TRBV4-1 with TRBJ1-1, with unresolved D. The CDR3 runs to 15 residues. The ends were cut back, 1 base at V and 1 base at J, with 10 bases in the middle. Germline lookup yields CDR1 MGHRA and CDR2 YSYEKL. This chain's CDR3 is CASSQVAQRNTEAFF. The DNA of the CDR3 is TGCGCCAGCAGCCAAGTCGCACAACGGAACACTGAAGCTTTCTTT.

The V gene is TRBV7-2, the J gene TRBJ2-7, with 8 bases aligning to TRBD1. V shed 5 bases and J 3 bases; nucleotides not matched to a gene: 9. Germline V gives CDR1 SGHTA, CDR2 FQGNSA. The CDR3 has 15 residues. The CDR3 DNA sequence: TGTGCCAGCAGCCTGGGGGTACAGGGGGTCTACGAGCAGTACTTC. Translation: CASSLGVQGVYEQYF.

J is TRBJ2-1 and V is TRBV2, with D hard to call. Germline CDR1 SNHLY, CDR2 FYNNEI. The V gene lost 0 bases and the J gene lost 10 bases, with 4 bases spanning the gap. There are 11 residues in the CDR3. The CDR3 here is CASSEAREQFF. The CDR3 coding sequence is TGTGCCAGCAGTGAAGCCAGAGAGCAGTTCTTC.

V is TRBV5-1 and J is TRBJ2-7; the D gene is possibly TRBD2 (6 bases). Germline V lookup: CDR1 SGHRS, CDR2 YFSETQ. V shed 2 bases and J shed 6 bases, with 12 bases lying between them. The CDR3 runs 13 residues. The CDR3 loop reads CASSLGGLSEQYF. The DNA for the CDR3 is TGCGCCAGCAGCTTAGGAGGGTTGAGCGAGCAGTACTTC.

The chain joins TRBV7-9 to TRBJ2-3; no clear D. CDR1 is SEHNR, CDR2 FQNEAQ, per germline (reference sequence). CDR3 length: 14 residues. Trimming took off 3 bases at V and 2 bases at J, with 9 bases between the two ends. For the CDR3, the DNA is TGTGCCAGCAGCTTTGAACAGCTCACAGATACGCAGTATTTT. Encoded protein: CASSFEQLTDTQYF.

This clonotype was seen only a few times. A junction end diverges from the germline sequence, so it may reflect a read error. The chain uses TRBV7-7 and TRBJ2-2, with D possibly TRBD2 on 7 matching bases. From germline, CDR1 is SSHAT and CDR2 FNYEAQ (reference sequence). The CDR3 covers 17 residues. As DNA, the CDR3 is TGTGCTAGCAGCCCTATGTACAGGGAGGGAAACACCGGGGAGCTGTTTTTT. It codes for CASSPMYREGNTGELFF.

This CDR3 is CASSPYVGYNEQFF. For the CDR3, the DNA is TGTGCCAGCAGCCCCTACGTCGGGTACAATGAGCAGTTCTTC. The V call is TRBV7-2, the J call TRBJ2-1; D is uncertain. The CDR3 contains 14 residues. Trimming shortened V by 5 bases and J by 4 bases, and 12 bases separated the two germline ends. Germline CDR1 reads SGHTA; CDR2 reads FQGNSA.

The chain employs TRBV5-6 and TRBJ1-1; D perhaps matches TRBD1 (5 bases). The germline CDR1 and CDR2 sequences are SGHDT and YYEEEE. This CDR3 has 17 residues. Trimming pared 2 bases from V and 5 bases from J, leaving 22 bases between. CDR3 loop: CASSFSTSGIRGTEAFF. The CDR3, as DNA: TGTGCCAGCAGCTTCTCCACCAGCGGTATACGGGGGACTGAAGCTTTCTTT.

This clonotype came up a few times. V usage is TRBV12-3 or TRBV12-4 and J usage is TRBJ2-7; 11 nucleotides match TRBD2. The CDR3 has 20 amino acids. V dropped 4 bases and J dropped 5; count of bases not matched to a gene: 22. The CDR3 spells CASSSSPQVTSGGTSDEQYF. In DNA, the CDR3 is TGTGCCAGCAGTTCCTCTCCCCAGGTTACTAGCGGGGGTACAAGCGACGAGCAGTACTTC.

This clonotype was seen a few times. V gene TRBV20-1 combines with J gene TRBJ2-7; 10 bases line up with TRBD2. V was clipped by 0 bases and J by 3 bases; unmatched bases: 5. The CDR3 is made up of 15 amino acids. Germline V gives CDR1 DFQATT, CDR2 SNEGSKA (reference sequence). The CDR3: CSARDPAGGLYEQYF. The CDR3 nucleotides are TGCAGTGCTAGAGACCCAGCGGGAGGGCTCTACGAGCAGTACTTC.

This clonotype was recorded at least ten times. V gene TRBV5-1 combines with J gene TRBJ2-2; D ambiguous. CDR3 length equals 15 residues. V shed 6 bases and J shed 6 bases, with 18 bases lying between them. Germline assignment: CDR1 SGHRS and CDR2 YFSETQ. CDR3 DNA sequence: TGCGCCAGCACCAAAGAACCCCCGTTGGCCGGGGAGCTGTTTTTT. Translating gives CASTKEPPLAGELFF.

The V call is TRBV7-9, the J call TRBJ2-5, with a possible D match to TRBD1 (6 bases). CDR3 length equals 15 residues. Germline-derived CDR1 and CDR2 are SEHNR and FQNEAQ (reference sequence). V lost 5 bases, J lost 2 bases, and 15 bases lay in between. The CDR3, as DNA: TGTGCCAGCAGCCCACGGACAGTTCTACAAGAGACCCAGTACTTC. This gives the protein CASSPRTVLQETQYF.